Below are 30 T cell receptor beta chains sequenced from a single sample in a study of beta chain features in type 1 diabetes. Expressed TCRB transcripts were sequenced because the entire RNA isolate underwent reverse transcription. This table comes from immunoSEQ multiplex PCR, and its TCRdb copy is limited to in-frame clones, with some not included. The sample lists tens of thousands of clones, roughly 31% occurring once. Sequenced material: stem cell memory CD4+ T cells from blood. The receptors come from a woman between 18 and 29 years old in good health.

The chain is built from TRBV11-3 and TRBJ2-2; D unresolved. The CDR3 is made up of 14 amino acids. Trimming removed 5 bases at V and 6 bases at J, with 13 bases between. Germline loops: CDR1 SGHNT, CDR2 YENEEA. The CDR3 loop is CASSPPRRSGELFF. DNA for the CDR3: TGTGCCAGCAGCCCTCCGAGGCGGTCCGGGGAGCTGTTTTTT.

In DNA form, the CDR3 reads TGTGCCAGCACCCACAGAAATAGCAATCAGCCCCAGCATTTT. Translated, it gives CASTHRNSNQPQHF. V gene TRBV25-1 combines with J gene TRBJ1-5; D is unclear. This CDR3 has 14 residues. Trimming cost V 7 bases and J 0 bases, with 10 bases left between them. Per germline, CDR1 MGHDK and CDR2 SYGVNS.

The genes are TRBV30 and TRBJ1-2; D is perhaps TRBD1 (6 bases). Germline CDR1 is GTSNPN and CDR2 is SVGIG (reference sequence). V lost 3 bases to trimming and J lost 12 bases, with 14 bases between them. The CDR3 is 11 residues long. CDR3 coding DNA: TGTGCCTGGAGCGACAGGCGGAAAAACACCTTC. Amino acid sequence: CAWSDRRKNTF.

V usage is TRBV7-2 and J usage is TRBJ1-2; TRBD1 might be the D (5 bases). CDR3 length: 16 residues. Germline CDR1 and CDR2: SGHTA and FQGNSA. Trimming stripped 3 bases from V and 2 bases from J, with 16 bases between. In DNA form, the CDR3 reads TGTGCCAGCAGCTTGGGGCAGGGACTCGGAAACTATGGCTACACCTTC. It specifies CASSLGQGLGNYGYTF.

The sample holds a few counts of this clone. J is TRBJ2-5 and V is TRBV4-2; 7 nucleotides line up with TRBD2. Germline trimming cut 1 base from V and 2 bases from J; bases unmatched to any gene: 4. Per the germline V gene, CDR1 is LGHNA and CDR2 is YNFKEQ. This CDR3 has 15 residues. The chain's CDR3 is CASSQGLAAQETQYF. The CDR3 region has the DNA TGTGCCAGCAGCCAAGGGCTAGCGGCACAAGAGACCCAGTACTTC.

The sample holds a few counts of this clone. V and J are TRBV27 and TRBJ1-4; a weak D match, TRBD1 (6 bases). Between the trimmed V and J ends, which lost 6 bases and 7 bases, there was a span of 15 bases. This CDR3 is built from 14 residues. Germline CDR1 reads MNHEY; CDR2 reads SMNVEV (reference sequence). The CDR3 bases are TGTGCCAGCAGATCTCAGGGGACAACTGAAAAACTGTTTTTT. Amino acid sequence: CASRSQGTTEKLFF.

V and J are TRBV6-1 and TRBJ1-1, with 7 bases aligning to TRBD1. The CDR3 has 11 residues. V gave up 6 bases and J gave up 9 bases; unmatched junction bases: 4. Looked up from germline, CDR1 is MNHNS and CDR2 is SASEGT. The CDR3 sequence: CASSTTGKAFF. The CDR3 DNA reads TGTGCCAGCAGCACGACAGGGAAAGCTTTCTTT.

Written as DNA, the CDR3 is TGTGCCAGCAGCTTGAGCTACCAAGAGACCCAGTACTTC. This translates into CASSLSYQETQYF. The chain employs TRBV7-3 and TRBJ2-5; unclear D gene. V was shortened by 3 bases and J by 0 bases, with 5 bases between the two germline ends. Looked up from germline, CDR1 is SGHTA and CDR2 is FQGTGA. The CDR3 is 13 residues long.

The chain employs TRBV5-6 and TRBJ1-2; D is unclear. Germline V lookup: CDR1 SGHDT, CDR2 YYEEEE. The CDR3 loop spans 14 amino acids. Between the trimmed V and J ends, which lost 0 bases and 1 base, there was a span of 7 bases. The CDR3 DNA is TGTGCCAGCAGCTTGGCCGGGATTAACTATGGCTACACCTTC. It translates to CASSLAGINYGYTF.

This clone was counted a few times. This chain joins TRBV6-5 and TRBJ2-3; TRBD2 aligns across 7 bases. The CDR3 length is 15 residues. V shed 2 bases and J 4 bases; nucleotides not matched to a gene: 6. Germline V gene sequence: CDR1 MNHEY, CDR2 SVGAGI. The CDR3 loop is CASSYGGGGADTQYF. CDR3 DNA: TGTGCCAGCAGTTACGGAGGCGGGGGAGCAGATACGCAGTATTTT.

This clone occurred a few times. This sample includes further DNA sequences coding for the same CDR3. V is TRBV5-1 and J is TRBJ2-5; a possible D gene is TRBD2 (6 bases). Per the germline V gene, CDR1 is SGHRS and CDR2 is YFSETQ. Trimming removed 0 bases at V and 1 base at J, with 10 bases between. This CDR3 spans 15 amino acids. The CDR3 sequence: CASSLVAGSQETQYF. CDR3 nucleotide sequence: TGCGCCAGCAGCTTGGTGGCGGGGAGCCAAGAGACCCAGTACTTC.

The CDR3 DNA follows: TGTGCCAGCAGCCCTTTTCTTTCGACACAAGGTTTGACTGAAGCTTTCTTT. It yields the protein CASSPFLSTQGLTEAFF. The rearrangement joins TRBV7-9 to TRBJ1-1; D gene ambiguous. Germline V gives CDR1 SEHNR, CDR2 FQNEAQ (reference sequence). The CDR3 extends over 17 amino acids. V was trimmed by 5 bases and J by 5 bases, leaving 24 bases between them.

This clone was seen more than once but under ten times. The chain links TRBV19 to TRBJ2-1, with D uncertain. Deletions cut 0 bases from V and 3 bases from J, with 12 bases between. Germline values: CDR1 LNHDA, CDR2 SQIVND (reference sequence). The CDR3 spans 16 residues. The CDR3 sequence: CASSIDLGSLYNEQFF. The DNA for the CDR3 is TGTGCCAGTAGTATAGATCTAGGCAGCCTCTACAATGAGCAGTTCTTC.

This rearrangement joins TRBV7-2 to TRBJ2-1; 11 nucleotides agree with TRBD2. J gave up 11 bases and V 3 bases, and 9 bases lay outside the gene matches. The germline gives CDR1 SGHTA, CDR2 FQGNSA. The CDR3 consists of 15 residues. The CDR3 protein is CASSLIVLAGDQQFF. CDR3 DNA sequence: TGTGCCAGCAGCTTGATTGTACTAGCGGGGGATCAGCAGTTCTTC.

The chain employs TRBV6-6 and TRBJ2-2; the D is unclear. Trimming cost V 6 bases and J 0 bases, with 11 bases left between them. This CDR3 spans 15 amino acids. Germline CDR1 MNHNY, CDR2 SVGAGI (reference sequence). The DNA for the CDR3 is TGTGCCAGCAGCCCCGTCCTTCCGAACACCGGGGAGCTGTTTTTT. This translates into CASSPVLPNTGELFF.

The chain uses TRBV5-1 and TRBJ1-2; a possible D gene is TRBD1 (6 bases). CDR3 length: 12 amino acids. V was trimmed by 5 bases and J by 4 bases, leaving 9 bases between them. Germline CDR1 is SGHRS and CDR2 is YFSETQ. The CDR3 nucleotides read TGCGCCAGCAGGACGGACAGCTATGGCTACACCTTC. Translating gives CASRTDSYGYTF.

The chain joins TRBV5-1 to TRBJ2-1; 7 bases align to TRBD2. This CDR3 comprises 15 residues. Germline V gene lookup returns CDR1 SGHRS and CDR2 YFSETQ. Trimming at V came to 3 bases and at J to 5 bases, leaving 8 bases not matched to a gene. The CDR3 is CASSSAGEVNNEQFF. The CDR3 DNA is TGCGCCAGCAGCTCCGCGGGGGAGGTCAACAATGAGCAGTTCTTC.

The chain's CDR3 is CASSLGLLAGQETQYF. The CDR3 DNA is TGCGCCAGCAGCTTGGGTTTGCTAGCGGGTCAAGAGACCCAGTACTTC. The chain links TRBV5-1 to TRBJ2-5, with 8 bases lining up with TRBD2. Germline V CDR1 and CDR2: SGHRS, YFSETQ. J lost 2 bases, V lost 0 bases, and 6 bases had no gene match. The CDR3 runs 16 residues.

This clone occurred a few times. The chain is built from TRBV30 and TRBJ2-1, with 7 bases matching TRBD1. This CDR3 comprises 17 residues. The V and J ends lost 0 bases and 3 bases, in that order; junction bases with no gene match: 11. Germline assignment: CDR1 GTSNPN and CDR2 SVGIG (reference sequence). As DNA, the CDR3 is TGTGCCTGGAGTGTGTTGGTTCGGGACAGCGGCTACAATGAGCAGTTCTTC. Amino acid sequence: CAWSVLVRDSGYNEQFF.

This clone was counted a few times. The chain is built from TRBV6-6 and TRBJ2-5, with 10 positions matching TRBD2. CDR3 length: 16 amino acids. Germline values: CDR1 MNHNY, CDR2 SVGAGI (reference sequence). Trimming took 6 bases from V and 2 from J; bases not matched to a gene: 9. The CDR3 reads CASRPTSGREQETQYF. DNA for the CDR3: TGTGCCAGCAGACCCACCAGCGGGAGGGAGCAAGAGACCCAGTACTTC.

The CDR3 here is CASSAVSGAETQYF. The CDR3 DNA reads as TGTGCCAGCAGTGCTGTATCGGGAGCAGAGACCCAGTACTTC. The rearrangement links TRBV6-1 to TRBJ2-5, with D perhaps TRBD2 (6 bases). This CDR3 has 14 residues. Trimming took off 4 bases at V and 4 bases at J, with 13 bases between the two ends. Germline CDR1 and CDR2: MNHNS and SASEGT.

This clone turned up a few times. The chain carries TRBV10-3 and TRBJ1-1; TRBD1 matches 7 bases. The CDR3 covers 13 residues. Germline trimming cut 10 bases from V and 1 base from J; bases unmatched to any gene: 6. Germline values: CDR1 ENHRY, CDR2 SYGVKD. CDR3 sequence reads: CATTGTANTEAFF. In nucleotides, the CDR3 is TGTGCCACCACTGGGACAGCGAACACTGAAGCTTTCTTT.

The chain couples TRBV7-8 to TRBJ2-2; a possible D gene is TRBD2 (6 bases). Deletions cut 1 base from V and 7 bases from J, with 10 bases between. Germline loops: CDR1 SGHVS, CDR2 FQNEAQ. The CDR3 length is 14 residues. Here the CDR3 DNA reads TGTGCCAGCAGCTTAGAGTTCGGGGGCGGGGAGCTGTTTTTT. Its protein product is CASSLEFGGGELFF.

This chain connects TRBV15 to TRBJ2-1, with 16 bases aligning to TRBD2. The CDR3 is 15 residues long. J was trimmed by 12 bases and V by 3 bases; bases with no gene match: 5. From germline, CDR1 is LNHNV and CDR2 YYDKDF (reference sequence). CDR3 region: CATSSGTSGGASQFF. The DNA for the CDR3 is TGTGCCACCAGCAGCGGGACTAGCGGGGGGGCTTCGCAGTTCTTC.

As DNA, the CDR3 is TGTGCCAGCAGCTTAAAAGGCGGGGTCTCAGATACGCAGTATTTT. It yields the protein CASSLKGGVSDTQYF. The rearrangement links TRBV13 to TRBJ2-3; D is possibly TRBD2 (6 bases). Between the trimmed V and J ends, which lost 2 bases and 4 bases, there was a span of 13 bases. The CDR3 has 15 amino acids. Looked up from germline, CDR1 is PRHDT and CDR2 is FYEKMQ (reference sequence).

The chain joins TRBV29-1 to TRBJ1-1; D uncertain. This CDR3 has 13 amino acids. With 6 bases removed from V and 1 base from J, the gap between germline ends came to 12 bases. Germline loops: CDR1 SQVTM, CDR2 ANQGSEA. CDR3 nucleotides: TGCAGCGTCTCTTGGGCGGGGAACACTGAAGCTTTCTTT. It codes for CSVSWAGNTEAFF.

The V gene is TRBV19, the J gene TRBJ1-1; 10 bases fit TRBD1. Trimming took 7 bases from V and 4 from J; bases not matched to a gene: 9. The CDR3 loop spans 15 amino acids. Germline CDR1 reads LNHDA; CDR2 reads SQIVND (reference sequence). DNA of the CDR3: TGTGCCAGTAAAAGACAGGGGGCATGGGCCACTGAAGCTTTCTTT. This codes for CASKRQGAWATEAFF.

V and J are TRBV6-1 and TRBJ2-1; D might be TRBD1 (6 bases). The CDR3 length is 14 residues. V lost 8 bases and J 1 base, leaving 12 bases between the germline ends. In germline, CDR1 is MNHNS, CDR2 SASEGT. CDR3 sequence reads: CASFRDTSYNEQFF. CDR3 DNA: TGTGCCAGCTTTAGGGACACATCCTACAATGAGCAGTTCTTC.

This clone was observed a handful of times. The rearrangement joins TRBV10-3 to TRBJ2-7, with 10 bases identical to TRBD1. The CDR3 runs 15 residues. V lost 4 bases to trimming and J lost 2 bases; unmatched junction nucleotides: 5. Looked up from germline, CDR1 is ENHRY and CDR2 is SYGVKD. In DNA, the CDR3 is TGTGCCATCAGTGGAGGGACAGGGGAACCCTACGAGCAGTACTTC. Its protein product is CAISGGTGEPYEQYF.

The chain combines TRBV7-3 with TRBJ1-1; D may be TRBD1 (6 bases). V lost 2 bases and J 5 bases, leaving 9 bases between the germline ends. CDR1 and CDR2 (germline): SGHTA, FQGTGA. The CDR3 is 13 residues long. The CDR3: CASSLDRRTEAFF. For the CDR3, the DNA is TGTGCCAGCAGCTTAGACAGGCGGACTGAAGCTTTCTTT.